At least ten counts were recorded for the clone carrying this T cell receptor beta chain. Its antigen is not identified. The V and J ends lost 6 bases and 4 bases respectively, with 15 bases between them. The CDR3 totals 14 residues. Authors of the study amplified TCR beta CDR3 regions from RNA transcripts. HTBI primers were used for first-round RT-PCR of the TCR CDR3. TCRdb analysed the multiplex PCR reads with MiXCR anew, one entry per CDR3 protein. The sample gives 400,000 to 600,000 distinct CDR3 sequences, around 20% of which show up once; about a quarter is in the top ten. Clinical symptoms, serum thyroxine, TRAb, thyroid ultrasound and orbital computed tomography informed diagnoses. The entry originates in a study of T cells in Graves' hyperthyroidism and ophthalmopathy. About the study: Once the initial diagnosis was made, peripheral blood was obtained before any treatment. General study findings and limits: Ophthalmopathy, which appeared later, was predicted by the model a median approximately 6 months before onset. A model using 13 V-J features told ophthalmopathy apart from stable hyperthyroidism.

The rearrangement uses TRBV12-3 or TRBV12-4 and TRBJ1-1; D unresolved. This receptor was identified in a man between 18 and 35 years old with Graves' hyperthyroidism. Specimen: blood. Here the CDR3 DNA reads TGTGCCAGCAGCCCCGGACGGCGGAGCACTGAAGCTTTCTTT. It yields the protein CASSPGRRSTEAFF.